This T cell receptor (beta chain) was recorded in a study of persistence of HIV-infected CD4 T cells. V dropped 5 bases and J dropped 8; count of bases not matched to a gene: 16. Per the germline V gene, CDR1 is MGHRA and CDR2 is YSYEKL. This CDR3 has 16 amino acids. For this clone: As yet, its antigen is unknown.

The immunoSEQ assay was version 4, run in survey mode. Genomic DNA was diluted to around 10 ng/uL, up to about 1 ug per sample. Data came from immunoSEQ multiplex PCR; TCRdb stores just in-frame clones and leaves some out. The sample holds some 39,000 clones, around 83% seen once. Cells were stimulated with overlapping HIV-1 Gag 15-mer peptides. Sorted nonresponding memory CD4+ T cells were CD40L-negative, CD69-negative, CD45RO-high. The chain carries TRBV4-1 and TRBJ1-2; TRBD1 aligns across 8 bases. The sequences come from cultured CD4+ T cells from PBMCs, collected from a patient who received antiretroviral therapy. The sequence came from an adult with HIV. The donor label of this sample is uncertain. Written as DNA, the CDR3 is TGCGCCAGCAGCTATACGACAGGGGCAAGGACGAGAGGCTACACCTTC. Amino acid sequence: CASSYTTGARTRGYTF.